Presented here are 14 T cell receptor beta chains from one specimen sequenced in a study of CD8 T cells in ankylosing spondylitis. Study-wide findings and caveats: Apparently characteristic of ankylosing spondylitis blood was a TCR beta motif (roughly eight highly homologous variants).

Their target antigens are unknown. MiXCR was run by TCRdb on the 5' RACE reads, yielding one entry per CDR3 protein. The repertoire consists of some 840,000 distinct CDR3 sequences, with over 9.5% occurring once and the leading ten covering about 0.5%. The sequenced material came from blood, either unsorted or a sorted T cell fraction (not recorded which). These receptors originate from a male donor with ankylosing spondylitis.

The table lists this clonotype with a few counts. The V gene is TRBV6-1, the J gene TRBJ1-2; TRBD1 agrees at 7 bases. This CDR3 region has 14 residues. The V and J ends lost 6 bases and 8 bases, in that order; junction bases with no gene match: 12. Germline CDR1 reads MNHNS; CDR2 reads SASEGT. CDR3: CASSTADRSGGYTF. For the CDR3, the DNA is TGTGCCAGCAGCACCGCGGACAGGAGTGGAGGCTACACCTTC.

With regard to this clonotype: A much more abundant neighbour one base away suggests this may be a read error. The V and J genes are TRBV6-2 or TRBV6-3 and TRBJ2-5, with D perhaps matching TRBD2 (6 bases). The germline V gene encodes CDR1 MNHEY and CDR2 SVGEGT. The CDR3 is 15 residues long. This chain's CDR3 is CASRPTGGGQETQHF. The CDR3 DNA follows: TGTGCCAGCAGACCGACTGGGGGAGGACAAGAGACCCAGCACTTC.

This clonotype has ten or more counts. The CDR3 reads CSVRQGANTGELFF. Written as DNA, the CDR3 is TGCAGCGTTCGACAGGGGGCGAACACCGGGGAGCTGTTTTTT. The gene calls are TRBV29-1 and TRBJ2-2, with 9 bases lining up with TRBD1. The V and J ends lost 5 bases and 0 bases, in that order; junction bases with no gene match: 1. This CDR3 region has 14 residues. Looked up from germline, CDR1 is SQVTM and CDR2 is ANQGSEA.

This clonotype was detected ten times or more. In nucleotides, the CDR3 is TGTGCCAGCAGTTTCCCAGGACCTAGCAATCAGCCCCAGCATTTT. It yields the protein CASSFPGPSNQPQHF. The chain combines TRBV28 with TRBJ1-5; D is undetermined. The CDR3 sequence is 15 residues long. Germline CDR1 MDHEN, CDR2 SYDVKM. V dropped 3 bases and J dropped 0 bases, with 9 bases sitting between them.

In its sample, this clonotype was seen many times. V is TRBV20-1 and J is TRBJ1-1, with no clear D. CDR3 size: 12 residues. CDR1 and CDR2 (germline): DFQATT, SNEGSKA (reference sequence). This CDR3 is CTIPASGTEAFF. CDR3 nucleotides: TGCACCATACCGGCCAGCGGGACTGAAGCTTTCTTT.

This chain uses TRBV20-1 with TRBJ2-1; 10 nucleotides agree with TRBD2. The V segment lost 6 bases and the J segment 3 bases; nucleotides outside the gene matches: 5. The CDR3 totals 14 residues. Germline V gives CDR1 DFQATT, CDR2 SNEGSKA (reference sequence). The DNA for the CDR3 is TGCAGTGCCCCCGGGACTAGCGACTACAATGAGCAGTTCTTC. Protein: CSAPGTSDYNEQFF.

In its sample, this clonotype was seen many times. V is TRBV28 and J is TRBJ2-3; D may be TRBD2 (6 bases). Germline lookup yields CDR1 MDHEN and CDR2 SYDVKM. The V gene lost 7 bases and the J gene lost 7 bases, with 12 bases spanning the gap. This CDR3 is built from 12 residues. This CDR3 is CASNVGGNTQYF. The CDR3 nucleotides are TGTGCCAGCAATGTAGGAGGGAATACGCAGTATTTT.

The sample holds many counts of this clonotype. The CDR3 nucleotides read TGCAGTGCTGCGGGTTGGAGGACAGGGGACGAGGCTTTCTTT. This encodes CSAAGWRTGDEAFF. The J gene is TRBJ1-1, the V gene TRBV20-1; TRBD1 aligns across 9 bases. Germline V gene lookup returns CDR1 DFQATT and CDR2 SNEGSKA (reference sequence). The CDR3 sequence is 14 residues long. V lost 5 bases to trimming and J lost 11 bases; unmatched junction nucleotides: 15.

V usage is TRBV20-1 and J usage is TRBJ2-4; tentative D call: TRBD2 (6 bases). The V gene's germline CDR1 is DFQATT and CDR2 SNEGSKA (reference sequence). Deletions cut 3 bases from V and 5 bases from J, with 11 bases between. This CDR3 contains 13 residues. The DNA for the CDR3 is TGCAGTGCTAGTACGGGGGTTCAAAACATTCAGTACTTC. It codes for CSASTGVQNIQYF.

The chain combines TRBV5-1 with TRBJ2-7, with 7 bases lining up with TRBD2. The CDR3 is made up of 13 amino acids. Germline assignment: CDR1 SGHRS and CDR2 YFSETQ. V shed 4 bases and J 7 bases; nucleotides not matched to a gene: 8. CDR3 residues: CASSPGLTGEQYF. In DNA form, the CDR3 reads TGCGCCAGCAGCCCGGGACTAACTGGAGAGCAGTACTTC. Supplemented by reference TRBV5-1 and TRBJ2-7, the full variable domain reads KAGVTQTPRYLIKTRGQQVTLSCSPISGHRSVSWYQQTPGQGLQFLFEYFSETQRNKGNFPGRFSGRQFSNSRSEMNVSTLELGDSALYLCASSPGLTGEQYFGPGTRLTVT.

This clonotype was counted a few times. The chain employs TRBV5-1 and TRBJ1-4; 7 bases are shared with TRBD1. The V and J ends lost 0 bases and 6 bases, in that order; junction bases with no gene match: 5. This CDR3 comprises 15 residues. Per the germline V gene, CDR1 is SGHRS and CDR2 is YFSETQ. The CDR3 coding sequence is TGCGCCAGCAGCTTGGGCAGGGGGGACCATGAAAAACTGTTTTTT. Translated, it gives CASSLGRGDHEKLFF.

This clonotype occurred a few times. J is TRBJ1-5 and V is TRBV5-4; D is perhaps TRBD1 (5 bases). CDR3 length: 20 residues. Deletions cut 1 base from V and 2 bases from J, with 25 bases between. Germline loops: CDR1 SGHNT, CDR2 YYREEE (reference sequence). CDR3 region: CASSLRPGGVKSVGNQPQHF. CDR3 sequence (DNA): TGTGCCAGCAGCTTGCGGCCGGGAGGGGTGAAGTCGGTAGGCAATCAGCCCCAGCATTTT.

V and J are TRBV3-1 and TRBJ2-3, with a weak D call TRBD1 (6 bases). Germline loops: CDR1 LGHDT, CDR2 YNNKEL (reference sequence). The V and J ends lost 2 bases and 4 bases respectively, with 10 bases between them. The CDR3 consists of 14 residues. This CDR3 reads CASSQTGFADTQYF. The DNA for the CDR3 is TGTGCCAGCAGCCAAACAGGGTTCGCAGATACGCAGTATTTT.

This clonotype was counted many times. The DNA of the CDR3 is TGTGCCAGCAGCTTCGACCGAGAGACCCAGTACTTC. It is translated as CASSFDRETQYF. The chain recombines TRBV7-2 with TRBJ2-5; D is ambiguous. CDR1 and CDR2 (germline): SGHTA, FQGNSA. The CDR3 is made up of 12 amino acids. Trimming removed 3 bases at V and 4 bases at J, with 6 bases between.